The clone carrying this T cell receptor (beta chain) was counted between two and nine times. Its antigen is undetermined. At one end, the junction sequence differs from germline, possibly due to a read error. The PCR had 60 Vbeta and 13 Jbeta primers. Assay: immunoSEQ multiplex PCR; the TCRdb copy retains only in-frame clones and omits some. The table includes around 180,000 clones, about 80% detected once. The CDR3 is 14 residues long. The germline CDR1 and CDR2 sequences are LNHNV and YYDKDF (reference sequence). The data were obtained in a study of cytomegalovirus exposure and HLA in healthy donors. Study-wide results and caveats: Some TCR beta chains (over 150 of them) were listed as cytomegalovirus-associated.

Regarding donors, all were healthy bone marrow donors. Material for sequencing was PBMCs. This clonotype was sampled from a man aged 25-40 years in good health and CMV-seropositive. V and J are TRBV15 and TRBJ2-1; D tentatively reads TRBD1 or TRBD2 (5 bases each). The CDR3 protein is CSTSGKGHTNEQFF. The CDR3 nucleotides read TGTTCCACCAGCGGAAAGGGGCATACGAATGAGCAGTTCTTC.